The 28 T cell receptor beta chains reported below all come from one sample, sequenced in a study of shared clonotypes between healthy human individuals (TCRdb year 2020). Libraries came from the immunoSEQ multiplex PCR assay. As stored in TCRdb, this immuneACCESS dataset retains in-frame rearrangements with V and J assigned. A fraction of the clones does not appear; measured against another copy, unresolved V genes explain less than half of the discrepancy, and the remainder lacks a known reason. This sample comprises hundreds of thousands of clones, about three quarters of them detected only once. Roughly 2% of the sample goes to the ten largest clones. The sample taken for sequencing was memory CD4+ T cells sorted from blood. This specimen's cell subset or site label, interpreted: CD45RA-negative fraction. These receptors all come from a woman in her twenties or thirties in good health.

This clone appeared a single time. The chain recombines TRBV6-5 with TRBJ1-2; 8 bases are a match to TRBD1. V lost 6 bases and J lost 8; bases outside the gene matches: 8. The germline gives CDR1 MNHEY, CDR2 SVGAGI. The CDR3 has 13 residues. The CDR3 protein is CASSGQGIRGYTF. The CDR3 nucleotides read TGTGCCAGCAGCGGACAGGGTATACGGGGCTACACCTTC.

The V and J genes are TRBV6-1 and TRBJ2-6; D might be TRBD1 or TRBD2, each matching 5 bases. This CDR3 spans 15 amino acids. The V gene lost 4 bases and the J gene lost 4 bases, with 11 bases spanning the gap. Germline lookup yields CDR1 MNHNS and CDR2 SASEGT. Here the CDR3 reads CASSARGSGANVLTF. CDR3 sequence (DNA): TGTGCCAGCAGTGCGAGGGGTTCCGGGGCCAACGTCCTGACTTTC.

In its sample, this clone was seen many times. The chain couples TRBV6-1 to TRBJ1-2, with D possibly being TRBD1 (5 bases). V was trimmed by 0 bases and J by 6 bases, leaving 11 bases between them. The CDR3 spans 14 residues. Germline V gives CDR1 MNHNS, CDR2 SASEGT. For the CDR3, the DNA is TGTGCCAGCAGTGAAGCGAAGGGCAGGGATGGCTACACCTTC. Its translation: CASSEAKGRDGYTF.

This clone was recorded a few times. Other DNA sequences from this sample encode an identical CDR3 as well. The chain links TRBV10-3 to TRBJ2-2; perhaps TRBD2 as D (6 bases). The CDR3 runs to 16 residues. V was clipped by 0 bases and J by 5 bases, with 13 bases between them. CDR1 and CDR2 from the germline V gene are ENHRY and SYGVKD. This CDR3 reads CAISESTLGGTGELFF. The CDR3 DNA follows: TGTGCCATCAGTGAGTCGACTCTGGGGGGAACCGGGGAGCTGTTTTTT.

V usage is TRBV11-1 and J usage is TRBJ2-6, with D perhaps being TRBD1 or TRBD2 (5 bases each). Between the trimmed V and J ends, which lost 6 bases and 0 bases, there was a span of 18 bases. CDR1 is SGHAT and CDR2 is FQDESV in the germline V gene (reference sequence). The CDR3 runs 18 residues. CDR3 nucleotide sequence: TGTGCCAGCAGTCGAACCGGGACCGCCAGCTCTGGGGCCAACGTCCTGACTTTC. Residues: CASSRTGTASSGANVLTF. Using reference TRBV11-1 and TRBJ2-6 for the parts outside the CDR3, the full variable domain is EAEVAQSPRYKITEKSQAVAFWCDPISGHATLYWYRQILGQGPELLVQFQDESVVDDSQLPKDRFSAERLKGVDSTLKIQPAELGDSAMYLCASSRTGTASSGANVLTFGAGSRLTVL.

The V call is TRBV28, the J call TRBJ2-5; the D is unclear. The CDR3 length is 14 residues. In germline, CDR1 is MDHEN, CDR2 SYDVKM. The ends were cut back, 6 bases at V and 5 bases at J, with 16 bases in the middle. DNA of the CDR3: TGTGCCAGCAGCCGAACGACGGTGGGGGAGACCCAGTACTTC. It codes for CASSRTTVGETQYF. Combining the CDR3 with reference TRBV28 and TRBJ2-5 gives the whole variable domain DVKVTQSSRYLVKRTGEKVFLECVQDMDHENMFWYRQDPGLGLRLIYFSYDVKMKEKGDIPEGYSVSREKKERFSLILESASTNQTSMYLCASSRTTVGETQYFGPGTRLLVL.

The J gene is TRBJ2-3, the V gene TRBV7-8; D remains ambiguous. The germline gives CDR1 SGHVS, CDR2 FQNEAQ. The CDR3 is 15 residues long. Trimming shortened V by 1 base and J by 0 bases, and 8 bases separated the two germline ends. DNA of the CDR3: TGTGCCAGCAGCTTAGGTTTTCGCAGCACAGATACGCAGTATTTT. It yields the protein CASSLGFRSTDTQYF.

The J gene is TRBJ2-3, the V gene TRBV19; TRBD2 matches at 7 bases. The CDR3 has 16 amino acids. Germline V gene data show CDR1 as LNHDA and CDR2 as SQIVND (reference sequence). V shed 5 bases and J 0 bases; nucleotides not matched to a gene: 8. This CDR3 reads CASSSPSGASTDTQYF. DNA of the CDR3: TGTGCCAGTAGTTCCCCTAGCGGAGCTAGCACAGATACGCAGTATTTT.

The chain combines TRBV2 with TRBJ1-5, with TRBD1 identical over 12 bases. CDR1 is SNHLY and CDR2 is FYNNEI in the germline V gene. The CDR3 has 17 residues. V was pared by 4 bases and J by 0 bases, with 4 bases of the junction left unmatched. CDR3: CASSVGQGAFSNQPQHF. DNA for the CDR3: TGTGCCAGCAGTGTGGGACAGGGGGCTTTTAGCAATCAGCCCCAGCATTTT.

V gene TRBV7-2 combines with J gene TRBJ2-5; 8 nucleotides line up with TRBD2. The end of the DNA fits TRBJ2-7 better, so the J call may be wrong. Germline CDR1 reads SGHTA; CDR2 reads FQGNSA. This CDR3 spans 15 amino acids. CDR3 nucleotide sequence: TGTGCCAGCAGCTTAGTACAGCGGGGGCCCTACGAGCAGTACTTC. Encoded protein: CASSLVQRGPYEQYF.

The chain combines TRBV25-1 with TRBJ2-3; 10 bases are shared with TRBD1. The CDR3 spans 16 residues. Germline-derived CDR1 and CDR2 are MGHDK and SYGVNS. V was clipped by 4 bases and J by 3 bases; unmatched bases: 7. The DNA of the CDR3 is TGTGCCAGCAGTGGTGGGCCGGGACAGGGGACAGATACGCAGTATTTT. This translates into CASSGGPGQGTDTQYF.

The rearrangement joins TRBV20-1 to TRBJ1-1; 8 bases match TRBD1. The length of the CDR3 is 9 residues. Germline CDR1 DFQATT, CDR2 SNEGSKA (reference sequence). The CDR3 spells CSPGGVTFF. CDR3 nucleotides: TGCTCGCCAGGGGGCGTAACTTTCTTT.

The chain couples TRBV2 to TRBJ2-5; 13 nucleotides line up with TRBD2. V trimming: 7 bases; J trimming: 5 bases; junction bases outside the gene matches: 7. CDR3 length: 15 residues. Germline CDR1 is SNHLY and CDR2 is FYNNEI. The CDR3 reads CASTRLAGGFETQYF. The CDR3 DNA follows: TGTGCCAGCACCCGACTAGCGGGAGGTTTTGAGACCCAGTACTTC.

The V call is TRBV6-1, the J call TRBJ1-1, with D maybe TRBD1 (5 bases). Germline V lookup: CDR1 MNHNS, CDR2 SASEGT. This CDR3 is built from 14 residues. V lost 7 bases to trimming and J lost 0 bases, with 12 bases between them. For the CDR3, the DNA is TGTGCCAGCAATCCCTGGGGGGTGAACACTGAAGCTTTCTTT. Its protein product is CASNPWGVNTEAFF.

The V gene is TRBV7-6, the J gene TRBJ2-1; tentative D call: TRBD1 (7 bases). Germline assignment: CDR1 SGHVS and CDR2 FNYEAQ. This CDR3 spans 14 amino acids. V was clipped by 3 bases and J by 6 bases, with 12 bases between them. The CDR3 DNA sequence: TGTGCCAGCAGCTTGGCGGGACAGCCCAATGAGCAGTTCTTC. Encoded protein: CASSLAGQPNEQFF.

The V gene is TRBV2, the J gene TRBJ2-7; tentatively, D is TRBD1 (6 bases). The CDR3 totals 14 residues. The V gene's germline CDR1 is SNHLY and CDR2 FYNNEI. V lost 2 bases and J 1 base, leaving 9 bases between the germline ends. CDR3 protein: CASSEQGWSYEQYF. The CDR3 DNA follows: TGTGCCAGCAGTGAACAGGGGTGGTCCTACGAGCAGTACTTC.

The rearrangement links TRBV14 to TRBJ2-1, with 14 positions matching TRBD2. This CDR3 contains 17 residues. V lost 3 bases, J lost 5 bases, and 6 bases stayed unmatched. Germline lookup yields CDR1 SGHDN and CDR2 FVKESK. The CDR3 DNA follows: TGTGCCAGCAGCCAGACTCCGGGACTAGCGGGAGACAATGAGCAGTTCTTC. Translated, it gives CASSQTPGLAGDNEQFF.

The rearrangement joins TRBV19 to TRBJ1-4, with a weak D call TRBD1 (5 bases). This CDR3 is built from 16 residues. CDR1 is LNHDA and CDR2 is SQIVND in the germline V gene (reference sequence). Deletions cut 7 bases from V and 4 bases from J, with 19 bases between. The CDR3: CASNVQGTLGNEKLFF. The CDR3 DNA follows: TGTGCCAGTAACGTGCAGGGAACCCTTGGTAATGAAAAACTGTTTTTT.

The J gene is TRBJ2-7, the V gene TRBV4-1, with 9 bases aligning to TRBD1. Germline CDR1 and CDR2: MGHRA and YSYEKL. J lost 0 bases, V lost 4 bases, and 4 bases had no gene match. This CDR3 comprises 15 residues. In nucleotides, the CDR3 is TGCGCCAGCAGCCGTACAGGGGGCGACTCCTACGAGCAGTACTTC. Its translation: CASSRTGGDSYEQYF.

There are a few counts of this clone. The chain carries TRBV7-2 and TRBJ2-7, with 7 bases identical to TRBD2. This CDR3 has 12 residues. J gave up 12 bases and V 2 bases, and 7 bases lay outside the gene matches. CDR1 is SGHTA and CDR2 is FQGNSA in the germline V gene. The DNA for the CDR3 is TGTGCCAGCAGCTTATCTAGCGGACACCTGTACTTC. Translated: CASSLSSGHLYF.

About this clone: Germline is not matched at one junction end, which may reflect a read error. Other DNA sequences within the sample encode an identical CDR3. The J gene is TRBJ1-2, the V gene TRBV19; 9 bases are a match to TRBD1. Germline CDR1 is LNHDA and CDR2 is SQIVND (reference sequence). CDR3 length: 14 amino acids. CDR3 residues: CASSPDRGAFGYTF. CDR3 nucleotides: TGTGCCAGTAGTCCTGACAGGGGGGCTTTCGGCTACACCTTT.

This clone was seen a few times. This chain joins TRBV19 and TRBJ2-7; D might be TRBD1 or TRBD2, each matching 5 bases. The germline V and J ends were trimmed by 3 bases and 2 bases, with 11 bases remaining between them. CDR1 is LNHDA and CDR2 is SQIVND in the germline V gene (reference sequence). The CDR3 extends over 14 amino acids. The CDR3 spells CASSIGWGTYEQYF. CDR3 nucleotides: TGTGCCAGTAGTATTGGTTGGGGGACCTACGAGCAGTACTTC.

The gene calls are TRBV7-5 and TRBJ2-7. TRBV7-5 is given as a pseudogene. The CDR3 spans 16 residues. This CDR3 reads CVRSYPGASWRYEQYF. The CDR3, as DNA: TGTGTCAGAAGCTACCCCGGGGCTAGCTGGCGGTACGAGCAGTACTTC.

The chain recombines TRBV19 with TRBJ1-1; D is uncertain. This CDR3 region has 11 residues. In germline, CDR1 is LNHDA, CDR2 SQIVND (reference sequence). Between the trimmed V and J ends, which lost 6 bases and 8 bases, there was a span of 10 bases. The CDR3: CASRRAAEAFF. CDR3 DNA sequence: TGTGCCAGTAGACGGGCGGCGGAAGCTTTCTTT.

This chain links TRBV7-9 with TRBJ2-2; 9 nucleotides agree with TRBD1. From germline, CDR1 is SEHNR and CDR2 FQNEAQ (reference sequence). The CDR3 loop spans 16 amino acids. V lost 7 bases, J lost 6 bases, and 12 bases stayed unmatched. CDR3 residues: CASIHSGTGFAGELFF. For the CDR3, the DNA is TGTGCCAGCATCCACTCCGGGACAGGGTTTGCCGGGGAGCTGTTTTTT.

The V and J genes are TRBV7-8 and TRBJ2-3; D not certain. Trimming shortened V by 1 base and J by 5 bases, and 4 bases separated the two germline ends. This CDR3 is built from 12 residues. Germline V gene data show CDR1 as SGHVS and CDR2 as FQNEAQ. The CDR3 protein is CASSLVGDTQYF. The CDR3 nucleotides are TGTGCCAGCAGCTTAGTAGGAGATACGCAGTATTTT.

This clone was recorded a few times. V and J are TRBV6-1 and TRBJ1-1; TRBD1 agrees at 9 bases. Germline V gives CDR1 MNHNS, CDR2 SASEGT. The CDR3 totals 14 residues. J gave up 0 bases and V 8 bases, and 4 bases lay outside the gene matches. CDR3 coding DNA: TGTGCCAGCCGGACAGGGGACATGAACACTGAAGCTTTCTTT. Amino acids: CASRTGDMNTEAFF.

V usage is TRBV28 and J usage is TRBJ1-4; D not certain. This CDR3 region has 17 residues. The V gene lost 4 bases and the J gene lost 1 base, with 16 bases spanning the gap. CDR1 and CDR2 from the germline V gene are MDHEN and SYDVKM. The CDR3 sequence is CASSSPLGRLTNEKLFF. Written as DNA, the CDR3 is TGTGCCAGCAGTTCCCCTTTGGGCAGACTAACTAATGAAAAACTGTTTTTT. The full variable domain, completed using reference TRBV28 and TRBJ1-4, is DVKVTQSSRYLVKRTGEKVFLECVQDMDHENMFWYRQDPGLGLRLIYFSYDVKMKEKGDIPEGYSVSREKKERFSLILESASTNQTSMYLCASSSPLGRLTNEKLFFGSGTQLSVL.